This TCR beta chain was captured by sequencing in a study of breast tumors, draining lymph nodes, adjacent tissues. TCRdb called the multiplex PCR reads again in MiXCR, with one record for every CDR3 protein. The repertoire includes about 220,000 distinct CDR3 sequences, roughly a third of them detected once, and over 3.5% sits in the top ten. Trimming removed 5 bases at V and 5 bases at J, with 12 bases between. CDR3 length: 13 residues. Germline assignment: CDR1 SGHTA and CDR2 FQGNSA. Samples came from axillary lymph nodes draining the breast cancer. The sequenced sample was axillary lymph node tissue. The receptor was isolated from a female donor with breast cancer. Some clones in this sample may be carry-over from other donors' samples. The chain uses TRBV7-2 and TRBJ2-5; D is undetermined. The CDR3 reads CASSRTVGETQYF. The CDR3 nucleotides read TGTGCCAGCAGCCGCACAGTGGGCGAGACCCAGTACTTC.